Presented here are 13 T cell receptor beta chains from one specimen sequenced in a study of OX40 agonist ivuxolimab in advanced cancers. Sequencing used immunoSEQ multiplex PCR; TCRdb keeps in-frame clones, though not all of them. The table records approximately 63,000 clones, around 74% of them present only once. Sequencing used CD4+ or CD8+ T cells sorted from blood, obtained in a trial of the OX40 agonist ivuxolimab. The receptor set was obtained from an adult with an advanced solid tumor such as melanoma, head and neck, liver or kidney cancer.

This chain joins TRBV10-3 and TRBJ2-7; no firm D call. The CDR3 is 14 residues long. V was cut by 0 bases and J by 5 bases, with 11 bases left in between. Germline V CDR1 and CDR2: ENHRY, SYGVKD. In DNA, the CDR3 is TGTGCCATCAGTGAGTCGTCAGGTTGGAACGAGCAGTACTTC. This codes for CAISESSGWNEQYF.

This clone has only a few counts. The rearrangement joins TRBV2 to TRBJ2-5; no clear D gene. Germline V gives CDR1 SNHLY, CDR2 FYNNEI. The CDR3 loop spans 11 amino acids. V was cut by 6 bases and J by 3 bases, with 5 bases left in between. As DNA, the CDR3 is TGTGCCAGCAGACGGGAAGAGACCCAGTACTTC. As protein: CASRREETQYF.

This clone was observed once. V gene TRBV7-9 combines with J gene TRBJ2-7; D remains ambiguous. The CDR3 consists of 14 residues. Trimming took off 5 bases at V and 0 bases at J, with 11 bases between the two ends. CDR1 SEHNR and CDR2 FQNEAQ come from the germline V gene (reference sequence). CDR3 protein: CASSPHQSSYEQYF. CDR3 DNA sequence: TGTGCCAGCAGCCCACACCAATCCTCCTACGAGCAGTACTTC.

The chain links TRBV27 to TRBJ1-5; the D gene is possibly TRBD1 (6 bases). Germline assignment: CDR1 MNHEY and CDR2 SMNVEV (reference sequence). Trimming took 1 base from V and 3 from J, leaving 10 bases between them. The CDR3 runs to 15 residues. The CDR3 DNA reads TGTGCCAGCAGTTTATTAGCAGGGGCCAATCAGCCCCAGCATTTT. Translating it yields CASSLLAGANQPQHF.

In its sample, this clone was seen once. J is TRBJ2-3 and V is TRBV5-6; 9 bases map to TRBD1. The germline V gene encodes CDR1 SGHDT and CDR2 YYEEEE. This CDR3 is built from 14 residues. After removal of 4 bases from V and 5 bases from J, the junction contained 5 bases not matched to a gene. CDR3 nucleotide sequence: TGTGCCAGCAGCGACGGGACAGGGCGAGATACGCAGTATTTT. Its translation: CASSDGTGRDTQYF.

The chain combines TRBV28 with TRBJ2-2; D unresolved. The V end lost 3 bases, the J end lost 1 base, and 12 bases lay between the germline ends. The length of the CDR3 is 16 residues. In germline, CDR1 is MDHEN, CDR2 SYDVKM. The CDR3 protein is CASSFSPQVNTGELFF. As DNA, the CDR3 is TGTGCCAGCAGTTTTTCCCCTCAGGTGAACACCGGGGAGCTGTTTTTT.

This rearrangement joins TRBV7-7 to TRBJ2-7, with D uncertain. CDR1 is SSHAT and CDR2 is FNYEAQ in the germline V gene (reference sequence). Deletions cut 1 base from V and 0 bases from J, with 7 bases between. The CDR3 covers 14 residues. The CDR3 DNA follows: TGTGCCAGCAGCTTAGAGTTCTCCTCCTACGAGCAGTACTTC. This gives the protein CASSLEFSSYEQYF.

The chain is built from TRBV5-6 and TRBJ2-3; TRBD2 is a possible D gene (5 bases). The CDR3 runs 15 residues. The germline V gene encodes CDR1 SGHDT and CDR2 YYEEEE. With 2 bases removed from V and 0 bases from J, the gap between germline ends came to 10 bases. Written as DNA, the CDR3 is TGTGCCAGCAGCTTCGGACGGACTAGCACAGATACGCAGTATTTT. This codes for CASSFGRTSTDTQYF.

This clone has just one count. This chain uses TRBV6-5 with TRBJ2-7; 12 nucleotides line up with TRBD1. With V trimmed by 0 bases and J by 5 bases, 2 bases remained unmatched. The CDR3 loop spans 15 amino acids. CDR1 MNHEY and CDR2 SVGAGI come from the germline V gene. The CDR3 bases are TGTGCCAGCAGTTACTCCGGGACAGGGGGCCACGAGCAGTACTTC. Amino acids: CASSYSGTGGHEQYF.

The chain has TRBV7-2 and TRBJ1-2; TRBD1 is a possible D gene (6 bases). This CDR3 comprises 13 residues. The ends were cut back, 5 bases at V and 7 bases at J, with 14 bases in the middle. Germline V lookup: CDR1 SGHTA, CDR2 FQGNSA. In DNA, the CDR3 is TGTGCCAGCAGCCCCACAGGGTTCCGTGGCTACACCTTC. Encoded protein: CASSPTGFRGYTF.

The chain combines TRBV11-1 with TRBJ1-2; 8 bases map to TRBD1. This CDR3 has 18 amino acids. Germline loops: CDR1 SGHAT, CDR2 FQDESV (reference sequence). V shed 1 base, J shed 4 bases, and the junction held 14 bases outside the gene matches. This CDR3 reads CASSLGMGASTGAYGYTF. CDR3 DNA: TGTGCCAGCAGCTTAGGGATGGGTGCGTCGACAGGGGCCTATGGCTACACCTTC.

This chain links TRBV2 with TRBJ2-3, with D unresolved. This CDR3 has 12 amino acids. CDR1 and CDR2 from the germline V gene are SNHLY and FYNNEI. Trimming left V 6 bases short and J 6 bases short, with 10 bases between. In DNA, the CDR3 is TGTGCCAGCAGGGGAATAAAGGATACGCAGTATTTT. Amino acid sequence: CASRGIKDTQYF.

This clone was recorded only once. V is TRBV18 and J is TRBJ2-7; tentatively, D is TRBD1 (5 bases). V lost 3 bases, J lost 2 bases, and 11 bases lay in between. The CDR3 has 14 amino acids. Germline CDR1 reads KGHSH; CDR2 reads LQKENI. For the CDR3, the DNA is TGTGCCAGCTCACCTGGGGCCGGTACCTACGAGCAGTACTTC. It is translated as CASSPGAGTYEQYF. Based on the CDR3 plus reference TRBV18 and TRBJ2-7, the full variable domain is NAGVMQNPRHLVRRRGQEARLRCSPMKGHSHVYWYRQLPEEGLKFMVYLQKENIIDESGMPKERFSAEFPKEGPSILRIQQVVRGDSAAYFCASSPGAGTYEQYFGPGTRLTVT.